These T cell receptor beta chains were read from a single sample in a study of human T cells and chemical hapten exposure. TCRdb ran MiXCR on the RACE reads and lists one entry per CDR3 protein. The table has hundreds of thousands of distinct CDR3 sequences, about 6.9% seen once. The sequencing here drew on whole blood, taken in connection with sensitization to the hapten diphenylcyclopropenone (DPC). The receptor set was obtained from a woman aged 18-30 years with alopecia areata. Some clones in this sample may be carry-over from other donors' samples. Both conserved end residues are part of each CDR3. The D gene is left open where the match is weak. Some rows mark clone size as missing; the rest say once, few, many or name a class of expanded clone.

CDR3 DNA | CDR3 protein | clone size | D gene | J gene | V gene
TGTGCCAGCAGCCTCCAGATGAACACTGAAGCTTTCTTT | CASSLQMNTEAFF | many | NA | TRBJ1-1 | TRBV7-6
TGCGCCAGCAGCCAAGATCCCGGCAGACCAAATGAAAAACTGTTTTTT | CASSQDPGRPNEKLFF | NA | NA | TRBJ1-4 | TRBV4-1
TGTGCCACCAGCAGACACCCATCGGGAGAACTGTTTTTT | CATSRHPSGELFF | NA | NA | TRBJ1-4 | TRBV15
TGCGCCAGCAGCTTGAGCTTACAGGGGACTGAAGCTTTCTTT | CASSLSLQGTEAFF | few | TRBD1 | TRBJ1-1 | TRBV5-1
TGCAGTGCCCCATCCGGTGACACTGAAGCTTTCTTT | CSAPSGDTEAFF | many | NA | TRBJ1-1 | TRBV20-1
TGTGCCAGCAGCGTTTTCGAGGGGGCCTACGAGCAGTACTTC | CASSVFEGAYEQYF | few | NA | TRBJ2-7 | TRBV7-9
TGTGCCAGCAGCCCAGGGGGCTGGTCTAATGAAAAACTGTTTTTT | CASSPGGWSNEKLFF | many | TRBD1 | TRBJ1-4 | TRBV27
TGTGCCAGCAGTTATCTTGGCAGAAGCACAGATACGCAGTATTTT | CASSYLGRSTDTQYF | few | NA | TRBJ2-3 | TRBV6-5
TGTGCCAGCAGCTCACGGGAAGGGGGCAACACCGGGGAGCTGTTTTTT | CASSSREGGNTGELFF | NA | TRBD1 | TRBJ2-2 | TRBV7-9
TGTGCCAGCAGCTTAGGGTTAGTAGTCGGACCTGGCTACGAGCAGTACTTC | CASSLGLVVGPGYEQYF | many | NA | TRBJ2-7 | TRBV7-8
TGTGCCAGCAGACCTCCTTCGAGCTCTGGAAACACCATATATTTT | CASRPPSSSGNTIYF | NA | NA | TRBJ1-3 | TRBV6-6
TGCGCCAGCAGCCCCGGACAGGGCCCTAATGAAAAACTGTTTTTT | CASSPGQGPNEKLFF | many | TRBD1 | TRBJ1-4 | TRBV5-1
TGCGCCAGCAGCACCGGACAGGCTAAAGCTTTCTTT | CASSTGQAKAFF | many | TRBD1 | TRBJ1-1 | TRBV5-1
TGTGCCAGCAGTACCGGGACAGGGGTTGCTTTCTTT | CASSTGTGVAFF | NA | TRBD1 | TRBJ1-1 | TRBV3-1
TGTGCCAGCTCACCACCCCTCAAAGAGCTGTTTTTT | CASSPPLKELFF | few | NA | TRBJ2-2 | TRBV18
TGCAGTGCTAAACTCAGGGAACGCTCACCCCTCCACTTT | CSAKLRERSPLHF | few | NA | TRBJ1-6 | TRBV20-1
TGTGCCATTACGACAGGGAATAATTCACCCCTCCACTTT | CAITTGNNSPLHF | many | TRBD1 | TRBJ1-6 | TRBV10-3
TGTGCCAGCAGCTTAGATTATTATGTAGCGGGGGGGCCGAATACGCAGTATTTT | CASSLDYYVAGGPNTQYF | few | TRBD2 | TRBJ2-3 | TRBV11-2
TGTGCCATCACCCCGGGGGGGTTGAACACTGAAGCTTTCTTT | CAITPGGLNTEAFF | NA | NA | TRBJ1-1 | TRBV10-3
TGTGCCAGCAGCCCTGGGGGCAGCCGAATGTACTTC | CASSPGGSRMYF | few | NA | TRBJ2-7 | TRBV14
TGTGCCAGCAGAGTCGGGACAGGGAATTATGGCTACACCTTC | CASRVGTGNYGYTF | few | TRBD1 | TRBJ1-2 | TRBV6-6
TGTGCCAGCATCGGCACAGATACGCAGTATTTT | CASIGTDTQYF | many | NA | TRBJ2-3 | TRBV28
TGTGCCAGCAGGGACAAGTACACTGAAGCTTTCTTT | CASRDKYTEAFF | many | NA | TRBJ1-1 | TRBV6-6
TGTGCCAGCAGCCTTAAAGGGGAATCTAACTATGGCTACACCTTC | CASSLKGESNYGYTF | few | NA | TRBJ1-2 | TRBV12-3/TRBV12-4
TGCGCCAGCAGTGATAATTCACCCCTCCACTTT | CASSDNSPLHF | NA | NA | TRBJ1-6 | TRBV10-2
TGTGCCAGCAGCCTCCACGAGGGTGGGGTGAACACTGAAGCTTTCTTT | CASSLHEGGVNTEAFF | few | NA | TRBJ1-1 | TRBV11-1
TGTGCCAGCAGCCGTAATACAGGGGGCCCAAACACCGGGGAGCTGTTTTTT | CASSRNTGGPNTGELFF | NA | TRBD1 | TRBJ2-2 | TRBV11-3
TGTGCCAGTCGGCCGGGGCTGAACACTGAAGCTTTCTTT | CASRPGLNTEAFF | few | NA | TRBJ1-1 | TRBV7-8